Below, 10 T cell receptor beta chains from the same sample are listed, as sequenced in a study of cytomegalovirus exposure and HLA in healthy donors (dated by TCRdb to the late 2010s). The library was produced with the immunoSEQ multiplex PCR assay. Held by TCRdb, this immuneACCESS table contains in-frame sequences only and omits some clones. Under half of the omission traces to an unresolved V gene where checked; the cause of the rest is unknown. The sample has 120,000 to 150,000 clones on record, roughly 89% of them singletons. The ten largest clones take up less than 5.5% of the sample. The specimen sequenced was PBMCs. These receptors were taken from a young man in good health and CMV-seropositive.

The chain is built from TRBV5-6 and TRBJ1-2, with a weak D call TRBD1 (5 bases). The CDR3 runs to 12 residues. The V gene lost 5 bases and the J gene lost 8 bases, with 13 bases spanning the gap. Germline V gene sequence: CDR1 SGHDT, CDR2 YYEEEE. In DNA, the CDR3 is TGTGCCAGCAGTTTAGCCCAGGGAGGCTACACCTTC. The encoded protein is CASSLAQGGYTF.

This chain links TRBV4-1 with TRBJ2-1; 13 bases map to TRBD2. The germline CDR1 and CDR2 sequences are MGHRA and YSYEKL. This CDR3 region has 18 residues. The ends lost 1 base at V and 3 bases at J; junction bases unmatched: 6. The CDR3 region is CASSQGLAGGTNYNEQFF. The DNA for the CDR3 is TGCGCCAGCAGCCAAGGACTAGCGGGAGGCACAAACTACAATGAGCAGTTCTTC.

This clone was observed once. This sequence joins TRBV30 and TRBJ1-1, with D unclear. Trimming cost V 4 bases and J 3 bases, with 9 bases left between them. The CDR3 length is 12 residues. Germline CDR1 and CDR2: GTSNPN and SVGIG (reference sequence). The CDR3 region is CAWNAEYTEAFF. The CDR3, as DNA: TGTGCCTGGAACGCAGAATACACTGAAGCTTTCTTT.

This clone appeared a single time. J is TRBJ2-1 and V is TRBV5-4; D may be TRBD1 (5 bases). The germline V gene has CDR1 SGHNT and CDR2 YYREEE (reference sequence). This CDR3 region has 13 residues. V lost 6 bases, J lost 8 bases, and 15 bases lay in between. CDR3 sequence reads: CASMRFVTDEQFF. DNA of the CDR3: TGTGCCAGCATGCGCTTTGTGACAGATGAGCAGTTCTTC.

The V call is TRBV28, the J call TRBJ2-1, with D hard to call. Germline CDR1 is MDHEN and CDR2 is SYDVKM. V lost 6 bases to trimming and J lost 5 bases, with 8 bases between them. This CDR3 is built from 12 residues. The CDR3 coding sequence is TGTGCCAGCAGGTACAGAGACAATGAGCAGTTCTTC. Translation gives CASRYRDNEQFF.

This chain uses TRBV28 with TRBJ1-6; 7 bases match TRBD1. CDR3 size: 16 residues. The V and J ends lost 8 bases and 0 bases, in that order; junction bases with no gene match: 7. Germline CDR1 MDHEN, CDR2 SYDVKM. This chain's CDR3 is CASGLQGSSYNSPLHF. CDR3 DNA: TGTGCCAGCGGGTTACAGGGGAGCTCCTATAATTCACCCCTCCACTTT.

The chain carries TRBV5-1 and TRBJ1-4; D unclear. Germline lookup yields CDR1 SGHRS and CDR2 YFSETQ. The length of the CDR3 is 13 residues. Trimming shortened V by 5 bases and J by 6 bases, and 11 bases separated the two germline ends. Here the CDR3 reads CASSQEGHEKLFF. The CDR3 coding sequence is TGCGCCAGCAGTCAGGAGGGCCATGAAAAACTGTTTTTT.

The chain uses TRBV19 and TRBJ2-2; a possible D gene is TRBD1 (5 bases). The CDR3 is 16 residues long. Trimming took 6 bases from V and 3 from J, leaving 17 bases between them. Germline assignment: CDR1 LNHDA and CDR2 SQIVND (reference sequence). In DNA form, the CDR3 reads TGTGCCAGTAGCTCAATAGGGGAAGGGTACACCGGGGAGCTGTTTTTT. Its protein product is CASSSIGEGYTGELFF.

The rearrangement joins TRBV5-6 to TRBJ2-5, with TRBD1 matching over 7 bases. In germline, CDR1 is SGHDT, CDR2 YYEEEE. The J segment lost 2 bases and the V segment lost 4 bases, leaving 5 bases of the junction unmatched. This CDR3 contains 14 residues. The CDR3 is CASSVLGQQETQYF. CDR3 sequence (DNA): TGTGCCAGCAGCGTCTTGGGACAGCAAGAGACCCAGTACTTC.

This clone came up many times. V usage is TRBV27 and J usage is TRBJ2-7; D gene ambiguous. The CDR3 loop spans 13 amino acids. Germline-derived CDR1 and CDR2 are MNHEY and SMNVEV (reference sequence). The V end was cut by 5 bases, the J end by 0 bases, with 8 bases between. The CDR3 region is CASSGLSSYEQYF. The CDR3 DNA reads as TGTGCCAGCAGTGGCCTCAGCTCCTACGAGCAGTACTTC.